This T cell receptor (beta chain) derives from a study of blood T cell repertoires in COVID-19. Across the study: Acute and convalescent COVID-19 specimens originated in the United States, Italy and Spain. The analysed material was cDNA or gDNA that came from T cells, B-cell-depleted T cells, or PBMCs.

As handled by the study authors: Amplification with reference gene primers provided the estimates of nucleated cell counts. Clones were sequenced by immunoSEQ multiplex PCR, and TCRdb holds only the in-frame ones, with some missing. For V, J and clone size, that table is used; D and trimming come from the DNA. The table records around 140,000 clones, approximately 90% of them present only once. This clone was seen once. This CDR3 contains 15 residues. V dropped 3 bases and J dropped 2; count of bases not matched to a gene: 3. The germline CDR1 and CDR2 sequences are SGHKS and YYEKEE (reference sequence).

This receptor was obtained from a man in his 60s with active or convalescent COVID-19. The source material was peripheral blood. This chain links TRBV5-5 with TRBJ2-2; 8 bases agree with TRBD1. The DNA of the CDR3 is TGTGCCAGCAGCTGGACAGGGACAAACACCGGGGAGCTGTTTTTT. Translating gives CASSWTGTNTGELFF.